This is a list of T cell receptor beta chains from one sample in a study of cytomegalovirus exposure and HLA in healthy donors. TCRdb keeps only in-frame clones here, not all; method: immunoSEQ multiplex PCR. The table lists fewer than 110,000 clones, 65% to 80% of them singletons. Sequencing was carried out using PBMCs. The receptor source for this set is a male donor in good health and CMV-seronegative. CDR3s include the opening cysteine and the closing phenylalanine or tryptophan. A D gene is named only where the DNA matches it firmly. Size values are once, few and many counts, or a class for expanded clones, and some rows have none.

clone size	D gene	V gene	J gene	CDR3 DNA	CDR3 protein
-	-	TRBV15	TRBJ2-3	TGTGCCACCAGTAGGCAGGGTGGAGATACGCAGTATTTT	CATSRQGGDTQYF
-	-	TRBV11-2	TRBJ1-4	TGTGCCAGCAGCCGCGGCCGCGAGTATGAAAAACTGTTTTTT	CASSRGREYEKLFF
few	-	TRBV28	TRBJ1-1	TGTGCCAGCAGTTTGTCACAATTGAACACTGAAGCTTTCTTT	CASSLSQLNTEAFF
-	TRBD2	TRBV4-1	TRBJ2-1	TGCGCCAGCAGCCCCGAAGCGGGAACCTACAATGAGCAGTTCTTC	CASSPEAGTYNEQFF
-	-	TRBV7-2	TRBJ1-2	TGTGCCAGCAGCCAACACGCGGGCTATGGCTACACCTTC	CASSQHAGYGYTF
once	-	TRBV5-4	TRBJ2-7	TGTGCCAGCAGCTTGTACGGGGACTACGAGCAGTACTTC	CASSLYGDYEQYF
few	TRBD1	TRBV27	TRBJ1-6	TGTGCCAGCAGTTGGATCGACAGGGGTTATAATTCACCCCTCCACTTT	CASSWIDRGYNSPLHF
-	TRBD2	TRBV7-2	TRBJ2-7	TGTGCCAGCAGCTTAGGGCGGAGCGGGAACGAGCAGTACTTC	CASSLGRSGNEQYF
-	TRBD2	TRBV7-2	TRBJ2-2	TGTGCCAGCAGCAAAATTCTAGCGGAGGGCGGGGAGCTGTTTTTT	CASSKILAEGGELFF
-	TRBD1	TRBV2	TRBJ2-3	TGTGCCAGCGATTCGGGACAGGGCACAGATACGCAGTATTTT	CASDSGQGTDTQYF
-	TRBD2	TRBV7-8	TRBJ2-7	TGTGCCAGCAGCTTAGCGGCGCTAGCGGGAGGCGAGCAGTACTTC	CASSLAALAGGEQYF
-	TRBD2	TRBV7-6	TRBJ2-2	TGTGCCAGCAGCTCTTTACCGACTAGCGGGAGCACCGGGGAGCTGTTTTTT	CASSSLPTSGSTGELFF
few	-	TRBV5-4	TRBJ1-3	TGTGCCAGCAGCGGGGGGGTCGGATCTGGAAACACCATATATTTT	CASSGGVGSGNTIYF
-	-	TRBV5-5	TRBJ1-3	TGTGCCAGCAGCCAGACAGTAGCCTTAGCTGGAAACACCATATATTTT	CASSQTVALAGNTIYF
-	TRBD1	TRBV6-5	TRBJ1-4	TGTGCCAGCAGTTACTCGATCAGGGGGGATAATGAAAAACTGTTTTTT	CASSYSIRGDNEKLFF
-	-	TRBV5-1	TRBJ1-1	TGCGCCAGCAGCTCCAGGGTGGTAGGCACTGAAGCTTTCTTT	CASSSRVVGTEAFF
once	TRBD2	TRBV10-1	TRBJ2-5	TGCGCCAGCAGTGAGGGCCGGTCTAGCGGGAGTCAAGAGACCCAGTACTTC	CASSEGRSSGSQETQYF
-	TRBD1	TRBV27	TRBJ1-4	TGTGCCAGCCTGGGGGACAGGGGGCTGTTTTTT	CASLGDRGLFF
-	-	TRBV11-2	TRBJ1-2	TGTGCCAGCAGCCCAAAGGCCTACTCCAGGGTCTATGGCTACACCTTC	CASSPKAYSRVYGYTF
-	-	TRBV19	TRBJ2-1	TGTGCCAGTAGTATGACGGGCGGGCCGGTACTCAATGAGCAGTTCTTC	CASSMTGGPVLNEQFF
-	-	TRBV13	TRBJ1-1	TGTGCCAGCAGCTGGGGGCGCCACACTGAAGCTTTCTTT	CASSWGRHTEAFF
-	-	TRBV15	TRBJ2-1	TGTGCCACCAGCAGGGGACTGGAGAATTTAGTGGGTATCGATGAGCAGTTCTTC	CATSRGLENLVGIDEQFF
few	-	TRBV19	TRBJ2-1	TGTGCCACCCGGGACTTTAACAATGAGCAGTTCTTC	CATRDFNNEQFF
-	-	TRBV27	TRBJ2-3	TGTGCCAGCAGTTTTAGGCTAGACACAGATACGCAGTATTTT	CASSFRLDTDTQYF
-	-	TRBV27	TRBJ2-7	TGTGCCAGCAGTCCTCAGGGCGGCGAGCAGTACTTC	CASSPQGGEQYF
few	-	TRBV6-5	TRBJ1-1	TGTGCCAGCAGTAAGCAAGTGAACACTGAAGCTTTCTTT	CASSKQVNTEAFF
-	-	TRBV19	TRBJ2-5	TGTGCCAGTAGCCCGGGAACAAAATCCTTCCAAGGGACCCAGTACTTC	CASSPGTKSFQGTQYF
few	-	TRBV6-1	TRBJ1-1	TGTGCCAGCAGTGAAGCCCTTTTGACAGGATTTTACACTGAAGCTTTCTTT	CASSEALLTGFYTEAFF
-	-	TRBV5-1	TRBJ2-2	TGCGCCAGCAGACTAGCTTCCGGGGAGCTGTTTTTT	CASRLASGELFF
-	TRBD2	TRBV5-6	TRBJ2-2	TGTGCCAGCAACTATCGGACTAGCGGGATTTGGACCGGGGAGCTGTTTTTT	CASNYRTSGIWTGELFF
-	TRBD2	TRBV6-1	TRBJ2-3	TGTGCCAGCAGTGAAATGGTAGCGGGCCGTAGCACAGATACGCAGTATTTT	CASSEMVAGRSTDTQYF
-	TRBD2	TRBV28	TRBJ2-7	TGTGCCAGCAGTTTTGCCGGACTAGCGTCCCTCGAGCAGTACTTC	CASSFAGLASLEQYF
few	-	TRBV6-1	TRBJ1-1	TGTGCCAGCAGTGTCGACAGGAACACTGAAGCTTTCTTT	CASSVDRNTEAFF
-	TRBD1	TRBV5-1	TRBJ2-7	TGCGCCAGCAGAGGGGACAGTACCTACGAGCAGTACTTC	CASRGDSTYEQYF
-	TRBD2	TRBV28	TRBJ2-7	TGTGCCAGCAGTTATGCTAGCGGGAGTAGGGGCTCTTACGAGCAGTACTTC	CASSYASGSRGSYEQYF
few	TRBD2	TRBV19	TRBJ2-1	TGTGCCAGTAGTTCAAGGACTAGCGGGAGGAGATCCTACAATGAGCAGTTCTTC	CASSSRTSGRRSYNEQFF
-	-	TRBV28	TRBJ1-2	TGTGCCAGCAGTATCCCCTATGAGGGCTACACCTTC	CASSIPYEGYTF
-	-	TRBV28	TRBJ2-3	TGTGCCAGCAGTAGCGGGCCCGGCGCGCAGTATTTT	CASSSGPGAQYF
-	-	TRBV6-5	TRBJ2-7	TGTGCCAGCAGTTACTCGAACGAGCAGTACTTC	CASSYSNEQYF
-	TRBD2	TRBV6-1	TRBJ2-7	TGTGCCAGCAGCCCTAAACTAGCGGGAGGCTACGAGCAGTACTTC	CASSPKLAGGYEQYF
-	-	TRBV28	TRBJ2-3	TGTGCCAGCAGCCAAGAATTCAGGGCGAGCACAGATACGCAGTATTTT	CASSQEFRASTDTQYF
-	TRBD1	TRBV4-2	TRBJ2-7	TGTGCCAGCAGCCAAGAACCGACAGGGGGGTACGAGCAGTACTTC	CASSQEPTGGYEQYF
-	-	TRBV29-1	TRBJ1-1	TGCAGCGTGAGGGGGATCCTGAACACTGAAGCTTTCTTT	CSVRGILNTEAFF
-	TRBD1	TRBV5-1	TRBJ2-1	TGCGCCAGCAGCGGGGGGGACAGGGGCCATGAGCAGTTCTTC	CASSGGDRGHEQFF
-	TRBD2	TRBV27	TRBJ2-7	TGTGCCAGCAGTTTATCGCCCAGCGGGACTTACGAGCAGTACTTC	CASSLSPSGTYEQYF
-	-	TRBV18	TRBJ1-1	TGTGCCAGCTCATCAGCTGAAGCTTTCTTT	CASSSAEAFF
-	TRBD1	TRBV28	TRBJ1-1	TGTGCCAGCAGTTTGGGAGGACAGGGGGCAGGCCCAGCTTTCTTT	CASSLGGQGAGPAFF